This TCR beta chain was profiled in a study of response to subunit inactivated influenza vaccine. The count of this clonotype is one. It is likely a read error, because the conserved phenylalanine at the end of the CDR3 is missing. From the RT-PCR reads, TCRdb called clonotypes with MiXCR, one entry per CDR3 protein. This table holds approximately 300,000 distinct CDR3 sequences, roughly 22% found once. This CDR3 has 16 amino acids. Germline-derived CDR1 and CDR2 are SGHRS and YFSETQ. V was clipped by 4 bases and J by 4 bases; unmatched bases: 11. The sequence was obtained from a man between 50 and 70 years old who received an inactivated influenza vaccine. The genes are TRBV5-1 and TRBJ1-2, with 9 bases matching TRBD1. Specimen: PBMCs from blood, collected 21 months after vaccination. Here the CDR3 DNA reads TGCGCCAGCAGCAAAGATACAGGGGGCGTAGGCTATGGCTACACCATC. Its translation: CASSKDTGGVGYGYTI.